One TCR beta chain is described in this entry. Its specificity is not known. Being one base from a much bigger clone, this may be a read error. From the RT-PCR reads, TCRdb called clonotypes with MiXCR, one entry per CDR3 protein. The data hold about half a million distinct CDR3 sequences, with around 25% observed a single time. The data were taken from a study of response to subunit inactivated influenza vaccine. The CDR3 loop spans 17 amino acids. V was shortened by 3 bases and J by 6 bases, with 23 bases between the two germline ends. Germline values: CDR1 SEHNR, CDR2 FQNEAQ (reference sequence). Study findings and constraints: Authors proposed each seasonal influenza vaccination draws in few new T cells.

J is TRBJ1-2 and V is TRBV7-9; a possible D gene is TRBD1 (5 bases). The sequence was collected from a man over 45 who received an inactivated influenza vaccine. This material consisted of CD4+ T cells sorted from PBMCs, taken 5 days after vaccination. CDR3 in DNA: TGTGCCAGCAGCTTTGTTAAGACAGTAGGCAAATTCGATGGCTACACCTTC. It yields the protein CASSFVKTVGKFDGYTF.